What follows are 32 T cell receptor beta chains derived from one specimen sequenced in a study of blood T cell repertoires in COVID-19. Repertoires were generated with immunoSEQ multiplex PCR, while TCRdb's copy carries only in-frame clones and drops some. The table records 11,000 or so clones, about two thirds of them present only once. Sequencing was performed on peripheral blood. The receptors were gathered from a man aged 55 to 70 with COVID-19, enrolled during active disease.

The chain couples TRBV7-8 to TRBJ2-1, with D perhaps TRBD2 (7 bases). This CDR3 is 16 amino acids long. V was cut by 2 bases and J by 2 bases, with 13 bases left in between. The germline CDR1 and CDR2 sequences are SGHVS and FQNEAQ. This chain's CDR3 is CASSLRGRGAYNEQFF. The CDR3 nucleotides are TGTGCCAGCAGCTTACGAGGGAGGGGGGCCTACAATGAGCAGTTCTTC.

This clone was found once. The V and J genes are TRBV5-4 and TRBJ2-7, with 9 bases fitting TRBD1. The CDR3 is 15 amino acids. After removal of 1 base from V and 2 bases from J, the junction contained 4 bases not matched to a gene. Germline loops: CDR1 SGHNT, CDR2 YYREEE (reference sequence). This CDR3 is CASSLPGTGPYEQYF. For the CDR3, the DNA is TGTGCCAGCAGCTTGCCTGGGACAGGGCCCTACGAGCAGTACTTC.

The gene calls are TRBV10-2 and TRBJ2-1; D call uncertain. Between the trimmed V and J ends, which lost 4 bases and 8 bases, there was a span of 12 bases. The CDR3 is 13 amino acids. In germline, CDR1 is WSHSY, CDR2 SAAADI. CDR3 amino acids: CASSVRVMDEQFF. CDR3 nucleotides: TGCGCCAGCAGTGTTCGGGTGATGGATGAGCAGTTCTTC.

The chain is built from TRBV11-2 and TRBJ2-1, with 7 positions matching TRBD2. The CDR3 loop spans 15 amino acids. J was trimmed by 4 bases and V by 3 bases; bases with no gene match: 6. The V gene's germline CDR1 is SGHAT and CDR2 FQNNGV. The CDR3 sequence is CASSLRLAEYNEQFF. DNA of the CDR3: TGTGCCAGCAGCTTGAGGCTAGCGGAGTACAATGAGCAGTTCTTC.

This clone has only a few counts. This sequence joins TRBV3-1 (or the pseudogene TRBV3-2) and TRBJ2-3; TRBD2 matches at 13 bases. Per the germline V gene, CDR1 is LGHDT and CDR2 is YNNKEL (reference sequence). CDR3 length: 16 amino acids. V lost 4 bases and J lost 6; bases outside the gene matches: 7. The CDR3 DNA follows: TGTGCCAGCAGCCCGGGACTAGCGGGGCGGTCGGATACGCAGTATTTT. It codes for CASSPGLAGRSDTQYF.

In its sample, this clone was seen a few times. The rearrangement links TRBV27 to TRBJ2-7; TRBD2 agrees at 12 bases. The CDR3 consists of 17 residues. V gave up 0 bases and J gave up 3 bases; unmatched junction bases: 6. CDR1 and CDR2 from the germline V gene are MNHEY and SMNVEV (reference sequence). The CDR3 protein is CASSLSGLAGGFYEQYV. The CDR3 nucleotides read TGTGCCAGCAGTTTATCGGGCCTAGCGGGAGGGTTCTACGAGCAGTACGTC.

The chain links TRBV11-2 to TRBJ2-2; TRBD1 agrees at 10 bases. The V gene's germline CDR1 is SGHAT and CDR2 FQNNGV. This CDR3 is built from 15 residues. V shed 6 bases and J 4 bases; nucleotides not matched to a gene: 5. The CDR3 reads CASRSGTGVTGELFF. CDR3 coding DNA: TGTGCCAGCAGATCCGGGACAGGGGTCACCGGGGAGCTGTTTTTT.

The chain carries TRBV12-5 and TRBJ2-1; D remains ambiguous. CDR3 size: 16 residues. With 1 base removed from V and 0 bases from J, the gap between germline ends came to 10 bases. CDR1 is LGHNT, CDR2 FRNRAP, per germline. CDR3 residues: CASGLGLPNSYNEQFF. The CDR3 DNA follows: TGTGCTAGTGGTTTGGGCTTGCCTAACTCCTACAATGAGCAGTTCTTC.

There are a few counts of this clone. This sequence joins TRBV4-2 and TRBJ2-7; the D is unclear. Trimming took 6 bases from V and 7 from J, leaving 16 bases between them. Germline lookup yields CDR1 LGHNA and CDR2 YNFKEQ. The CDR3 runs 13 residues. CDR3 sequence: CASSPRLNLEQYF. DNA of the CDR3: TGTGCCAGCAGTCCTAGGTTAAACCTGGAGCAGTACTTC.

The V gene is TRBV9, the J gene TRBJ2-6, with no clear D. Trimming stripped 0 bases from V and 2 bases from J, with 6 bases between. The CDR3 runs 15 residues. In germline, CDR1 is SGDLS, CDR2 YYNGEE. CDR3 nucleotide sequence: TGTGCCAGCAGCGTAGGAGGCCCTGGGGCCAACGTCCTGACTTTC. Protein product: CASSVGGPGANVLTF.

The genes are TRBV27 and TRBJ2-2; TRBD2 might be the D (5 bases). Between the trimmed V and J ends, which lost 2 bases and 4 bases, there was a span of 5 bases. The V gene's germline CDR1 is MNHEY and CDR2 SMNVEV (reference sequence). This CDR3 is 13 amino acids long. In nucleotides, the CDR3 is TGTGCCAGCAGTTTAGCGGGCACCGGGGAGCTGTTTTTT. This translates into CASSLAGTGELFF.

The CDR3 bases are TGTGCCAGCAGCTTAGGGGCAGGGACCAAAAACATTCAGTACTTC. Amino acid sequence: CASSLGAGTKNIQYF. The V and J genes are TRBV7-9 and TRBJ2-4, with TRBD1 as a possible D gene (5 bases). The CDR3 spans 15 residues. The V end lost 1 base, the J end lost 2 bases, and 9 bases lay between the germline ends. Germline V CDR1 and CDR2: SEHNR, FQNEAQ (reference sequence).

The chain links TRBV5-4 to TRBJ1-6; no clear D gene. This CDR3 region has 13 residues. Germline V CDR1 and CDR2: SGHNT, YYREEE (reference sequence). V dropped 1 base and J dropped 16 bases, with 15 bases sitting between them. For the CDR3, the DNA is TGTGCCAGCAGCTTGTCCGTCGGGGTGGGACTCCACTTT. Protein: CASSLSVGVGLHF.

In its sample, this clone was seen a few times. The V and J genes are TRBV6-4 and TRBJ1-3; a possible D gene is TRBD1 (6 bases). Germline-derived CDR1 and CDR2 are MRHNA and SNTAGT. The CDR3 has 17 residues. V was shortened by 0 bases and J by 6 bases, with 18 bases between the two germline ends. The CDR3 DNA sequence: TGTGCCAGCAGTGACTCGATTATCAGGGGCCGCCTAAACACCATATATTTT. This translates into CASSDSIIRGRLNTIYF.

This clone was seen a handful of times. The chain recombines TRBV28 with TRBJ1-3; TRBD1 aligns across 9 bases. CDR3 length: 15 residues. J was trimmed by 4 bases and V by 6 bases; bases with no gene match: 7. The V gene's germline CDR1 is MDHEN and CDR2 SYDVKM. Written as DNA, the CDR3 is TGTGCCAGCAGCTACCGGGGACAGGGAGGAAACACCATATATTTT. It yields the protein CASSYRGQGGNTIYF.

The CDR3, as DNA: TGTGCCAGCAGTTACGTGGCTCACCCGTACAATGAGCAGTTCTTC. Translation: CASSYVAHPYNEQFF. The rearrangement joins TRBV6-5 to TRBJ2-1, with D hard to call. V lost 2 bases, J lost 4 bases, and 12 bases lay in between. Germline CDR1 and CDR2: MNHEY and SVGAGI. The CDR3 spans 15 residues.

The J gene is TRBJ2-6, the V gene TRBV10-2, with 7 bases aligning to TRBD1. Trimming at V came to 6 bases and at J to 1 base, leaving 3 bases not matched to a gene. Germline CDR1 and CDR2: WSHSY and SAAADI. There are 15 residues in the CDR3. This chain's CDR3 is CASRDRQSGANVLTF. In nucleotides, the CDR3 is TGCGCCAGCAGGGACAGGCAGTCTGGGGCCAACGTCCTGACTTTC.

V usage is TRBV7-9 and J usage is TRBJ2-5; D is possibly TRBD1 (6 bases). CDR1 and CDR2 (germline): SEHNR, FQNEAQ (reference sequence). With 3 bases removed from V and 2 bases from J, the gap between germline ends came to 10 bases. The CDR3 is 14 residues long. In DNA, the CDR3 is TGTGCCAGCAGCTTCCGGACAGAACAAGAGACCCAGTACTTC. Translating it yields CASSFRTEQETQYF.

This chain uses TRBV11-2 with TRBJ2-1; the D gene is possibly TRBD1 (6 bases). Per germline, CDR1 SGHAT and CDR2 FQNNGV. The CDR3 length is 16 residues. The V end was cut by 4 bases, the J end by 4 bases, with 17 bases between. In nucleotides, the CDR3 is TGTGCCAGCAGCTCTCCCCGGGACACTAATTACAATGAGCAGTTCTTC. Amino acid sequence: CASSSPRDTNYNEQFF.

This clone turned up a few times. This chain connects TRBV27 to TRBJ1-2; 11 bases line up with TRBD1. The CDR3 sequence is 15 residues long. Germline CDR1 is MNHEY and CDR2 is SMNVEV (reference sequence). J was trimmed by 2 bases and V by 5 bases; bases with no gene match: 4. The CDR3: CASSGDRGFNYGYTF. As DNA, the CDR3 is TGTGCCAGCAGTGGGGACAGGGGGTTCAACTATGGCTACACCTTC.

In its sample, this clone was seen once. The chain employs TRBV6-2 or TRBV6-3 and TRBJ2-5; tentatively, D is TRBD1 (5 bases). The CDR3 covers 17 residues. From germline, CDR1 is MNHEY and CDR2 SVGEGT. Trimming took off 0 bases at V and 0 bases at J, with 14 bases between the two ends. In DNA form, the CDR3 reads TGTGCCAGCAGTTACTCGATTTTTGCAGGGAACCAAGAGACCCAGTACTTC. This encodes CASSYSIFAGNQETQYF.

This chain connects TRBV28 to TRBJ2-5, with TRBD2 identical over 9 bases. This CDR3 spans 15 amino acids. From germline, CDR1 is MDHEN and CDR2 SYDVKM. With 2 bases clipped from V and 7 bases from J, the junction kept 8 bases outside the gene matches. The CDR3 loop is CASSLPASGVGTQYF. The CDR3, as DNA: TGTGCCAGCAGTTTACCCGCTAGCGGGGTGGGGACCCAGTACTTC.

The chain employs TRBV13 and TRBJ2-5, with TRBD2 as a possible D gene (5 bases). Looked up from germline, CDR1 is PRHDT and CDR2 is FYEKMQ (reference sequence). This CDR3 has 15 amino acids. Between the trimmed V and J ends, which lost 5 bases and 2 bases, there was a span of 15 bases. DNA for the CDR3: TGTGCCAGCAGCCTTCGCCGCACTAGACAAGAGACCCAGTACTTC. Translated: CASSLRRTRQETQYF.

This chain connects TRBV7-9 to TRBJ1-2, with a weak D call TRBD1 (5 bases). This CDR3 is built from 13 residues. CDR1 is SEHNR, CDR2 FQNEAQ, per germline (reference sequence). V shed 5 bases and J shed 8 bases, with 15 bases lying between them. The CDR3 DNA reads TGTGCCAGCAGCAGGATGGGGCGTCCGGGCTACACCTTC. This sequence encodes CASSRMGRPGYTF.

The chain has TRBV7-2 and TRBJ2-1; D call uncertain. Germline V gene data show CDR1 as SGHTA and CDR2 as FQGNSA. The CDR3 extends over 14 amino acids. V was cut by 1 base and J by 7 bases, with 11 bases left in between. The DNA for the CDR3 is TGTGCCAGCAGCTTAGATAATCCCTTAAATGAGCAGTTCTTC. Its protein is CASSLDNPLNEQFF.

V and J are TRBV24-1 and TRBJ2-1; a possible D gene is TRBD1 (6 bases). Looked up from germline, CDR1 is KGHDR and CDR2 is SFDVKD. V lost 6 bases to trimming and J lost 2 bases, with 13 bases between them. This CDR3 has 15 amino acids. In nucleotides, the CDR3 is TGTGCCACCAGTCTGACAGGAGTAACCTACAATGAGCAGTTCTTC. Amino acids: CATSLTGVTYNEQFF.

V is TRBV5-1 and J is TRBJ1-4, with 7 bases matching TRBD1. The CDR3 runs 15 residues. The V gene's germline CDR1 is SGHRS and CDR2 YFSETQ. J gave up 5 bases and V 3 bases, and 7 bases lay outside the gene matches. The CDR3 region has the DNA TGCGCCAGCAGCTCGTTGACAGGGTCGAATGAAAAACTGTTTTTT. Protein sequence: CASSSLTGSNEKLFF.

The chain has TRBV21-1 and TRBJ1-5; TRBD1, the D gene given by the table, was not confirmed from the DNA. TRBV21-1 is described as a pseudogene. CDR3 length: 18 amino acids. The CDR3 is CASSGQGAIRISNQPQHF. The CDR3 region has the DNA TGTGCCAGCAGTGGACAGGGGGCCATAAGGATTAGCAATCAGCCCCAGCATTTT.

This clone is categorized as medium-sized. CDR3 protein: CATSDGGAGNTIYF. The CDR3 DNA follows: TGTGCCACCAGTGATGGAGGGGCGGGAAACACCATATATTTT. This chain uses TRBV24-1 with TRBJ1-3; D is possibly TRBD1 (5 bases). Trimming cost V 3 bases and J 4 bases, with 9 bases left between them. Germline CDR1 KGHDR, CDR2 SFDVKD. This CDR3 is built from 14 residues.

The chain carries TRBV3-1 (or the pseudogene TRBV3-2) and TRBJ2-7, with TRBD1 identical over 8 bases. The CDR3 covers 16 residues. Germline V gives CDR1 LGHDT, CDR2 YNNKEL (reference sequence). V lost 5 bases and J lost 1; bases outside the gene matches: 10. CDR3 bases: TGTGCCAGCAGCTCTAGGGACAGGAGTCTATCCTACGAGCAGTACTTC. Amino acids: CASSSRDRSLSYEQYF.

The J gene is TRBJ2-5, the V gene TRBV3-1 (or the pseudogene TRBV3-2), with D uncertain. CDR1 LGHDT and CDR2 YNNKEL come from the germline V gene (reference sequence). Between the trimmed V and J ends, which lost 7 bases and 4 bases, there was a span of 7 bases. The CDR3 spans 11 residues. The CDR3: CASTQAETQYF. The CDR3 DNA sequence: TGTGCCAGCACTCAAGCAGAGACCCAGTACTTC.

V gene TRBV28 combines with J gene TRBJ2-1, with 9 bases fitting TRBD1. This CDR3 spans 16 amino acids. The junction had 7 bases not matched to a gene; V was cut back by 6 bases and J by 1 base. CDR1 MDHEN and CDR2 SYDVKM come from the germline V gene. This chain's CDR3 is CASSTYRGQSYNEQFF. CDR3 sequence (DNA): TGTGCCAGCAGCACATACAGGGGGCAGTCCTACAATGAGCAGTTCTTC.